This T cell receptor (beta chain) was recorded in a study of long-term antiretroviral therapy in people with HIV. Study-level results: Repertoires from HIV showed CDR3 length ranges narrower than those of controls. Dominant in the repertoire at all time points were clones expanded before ART.

Survey-level resolution applied to immunoSEQ assay v3.0. Libraries were prepared by immunoSEQ multiplex PCR; TCRdb keeps only in-frame clonotypes and omits some of them. The sample records about 24,000 clones, around 81% being singletons. Treatment for every participant with HIV took place in the United States. The germline gives CDR1 MNHEY, CDR2 SVGAGI. This CDR3 region has 13 residues. The ends were cut back, 0 bases at V and 5 bases at J, with 7 bases in the middle. This clone occurred a few times. Antigen: not known. V is TRBV6-5 and J is TRBJ1-1; D not certain. Sequencing was performed on unsorted PBMCs, taken at the start of antiretroviral therapy, before treatment. This sequence originates from a woman under 30 with HIV. This chain's CDR3 is CASSYSTETEAFF. CDR3 DNA sequence: TGTGCCAGCAGTTACTCGACGGAGACTGAAGCTTTCTTT.